A selection of T cell receptor beta chains follows, all from one sample in a study of shared clonotypes between healthy human individuals. Measured with immunoSEQ multiplex PCR; TCRdb has only the in-frame clones, and not every one. This table has some 2 million clones, about 95% appearing once. The sequenced material came from naive CD8+ T cells sorted from blood. The source of these receptors is a man younger than 35 in good health. The CDR3 runs from the conserved cysteine through the conserved F or W. The order of the fields is clone size, V gene, J gene, D gene, CDR3 protein, CDR3 DNA. A D gene is named only where the DNA matches it firmly. The size entry is marked missing in some rows and otherwise reads once, few, many or a size class.

>.|TRBV13|TRBJ1-2|.
CASSLGPQGRYGYTF
TGTGCCAGCAGCTTAGGCCCCCAGGGGAGGTATGGCTACACCTTC
>.|TRBV9|TRBJ2-1|TRBD2
CASSVDGEGEQFF
TGTGCCAGCAGCGTAGATGGGGAGGGTGAGCAGTTCTTC
>.|TRBV14|TRBJ2-7|.
CASSQGQGANYEQYF
TGTGCCAGCAGCCAAGGCCAGGGAGCGAACTACGAGCAGTACTTC
>.|TRBV5-6|TRBJ2-4|.
CASSLEEGAAKNIQYF
TGTGCCAGCAGCTTGGAGGAGGGAGCCGCCAAAAACATTCAGTACTTC
>.|TRBV5-1|TRBJ1-1|.
CASSLRGANTEAFF
TGCGCCAGCAGCTTGAGGGGGGCTAACACTGAAGCTTTCTTT
>.|TRBV6-1|TRBJ1-3|.
CATREGMGSGNTIYF
TGTGCCACACGAGAGGGGATGGGCTCTGGAAACACCATATATTTT
>.|TRBV6-5|TRBJ1-1|.
CASNRQGLFTEAFF
TGTGCCAGCAATCGTCAGGGTCTTTTCACTGAAGCTTTCTTT
>.|TRBV7-2|TRBJ2-1|.
CASSLVRQDLWDEQFF
TGTGCCAGCAGCTTAGTTAGACAGGACCTTTGGGATGAGCAGTTCTTC
>.|TRBV29-1|TRBJ2-7|.
CSVAAGRSYEQYF
TGCAGCGTCGCCGCTGGGCGCTCCTACGAGCAGTACTTC
>.|TRBV5-1|TRBJ1-1|.
CASSLTVNTEAFF
TGCGCCAGCAGCTTAACAGTGAACACTGAAGCTTTCTTT
>.|TRBV5-6|TRBJ1-2|.
CASSLMGAPNYGYTF
TGTGCCAGCAGCTTGATGGGGGCGCCTAACTATGGCTACACCTTC
>.|TRBV7-2|TRBJ2-3|.
CASSLMLGETDTQYF
TGTGCCAGCAGCTTAATGTTGGGGGAAACAGATACGCAGTATTTT
>.|TRBV4-3|TRBJ2-7|TRBD2
CASSQAGVGPYEQYF
TGCGCCAGCAGCCAGGCGGGGGTTGGCCCCTACGAGCAGTACTTC
>.|TRBV4-3|TRBJ1-1|.
CASSQAGEQNTEAFF
TGCGCCAGCAGCCAAGCGGGGGAGCAGAACACTGAAGCTTTCTTT
>.|TRBV5-4|TRBJ2-2|.
CASRGRRIGELFF
TGTGCCAGCAGGGGTCGGAGAATCGGGGAGCTGTTTTTT
>.|TRBV28|TRBJ1-1|TRBD1
CASSWTGGVTEAFF
TGTGCCAGCAGTTGGACAGGGGGCGTCACTGAAGCTTTCTTT
>.|TRBV27|TRBJ2-5|.
CASSYEGQPNRETQYF
TGTGCCAGCAGTTACGAGGGCCAACCTAATCGAGAGACCCAGTACTTC
>once|TRBV28|TRBJ2-2|.
CASSLSRGSSGELFF
TGTGCCAGCAGTTTATCGAGGGGAAGTTCCGGGGAGCTGTTTTTT
>once|TRBV5-6|TRBJ1-4|.
CASSFSGATNEKLFF
TGTGCCAGCAGCTTTTCAGGGGCAACTAATGAAAAACTGTTTTTT
>.|TRBV2|TRBJ2-5|.
CASRSPLGSYF
TGTGCCAGCAGGTCCCCGTTGGGAAGTTACTTC
>.|TRBV27|TRBJ1-6|.
CASSPRGSDSPLHF
TGTGCCAGCAGTCCCCGGGGGAGCGATTCACCCCTCCACTTT
>.|TRBV28|TRBJ2-3|.
CASSTRVAIKDTQYF
TGTGCCAGCAGCACTAGGGTTGCGATTAAAGATACGCAGTATTTT
>.|TRBV13|TRBJ2-7|TRBD1
CASSHDRGQTYEQYF
TGTGCCAGCAGCCACGACAGGGGCCAAACCTACGAGCAGTACTTC
>.|TRBV9|TRBJ2-7|.
CASSVASGADEQYF
TGTGCCAGCAGCGTAGCTTCAGGGGCGGACGAGCAGTACTTC
>once|TRBV5-6|TRBJ2-7|TRBD2
CASSLGGTSGYEQYF
TGTGCCAGCAGCTTGGGCGGGACTAGCGGATACGAGCAGTACTTC
>.|TRBV2|TRBJ2-5|TRBD1
CASRPTGEETQYF
TGTGCCAGCAGACCGACAGGGGAAGAGACCCAGTACTTC
>once|TRBV10-1|TRBJ2-1|.
CASSESIASSYNEQFF
TGCGCCAGCAGTGAGTCGATTGCTAGCTCCTACAATGAGCAGTTCTTC
>.|TRBV6-5|TRBJ2-3|TRBD2
CASSYAAGVHDTQYF
TGTGCCAGCAGTTACGCGGCGGGAGTGCATGATACGCAGTATTTT
>once|TRBV4-1|TRBJ2-7|.
CASSQDRSTSAYEQYF
TGCGCCAGCAGCCAAGATCGGTCCACGTCGGCCTACGAGCAGTACTTC
>.|TRBV29-1|TRBJ2-3|TRBD1
CSVEGTGDGVTDTQYF
TGCAGCGTTGAGGGGACAGGGGATGGGGTCACAGATACGCAGTATTTT
>.|TRBV6-6|TRBJ1-1|.
CATRRGDVGVNTEAFF
TGTGCCACCCGACGGGGGGACGTTGGGGTGAACACTGAAGCTTTCTTT
>once|TRBV5-4|TRBJ2-7|TRBD1
CASSSVTGQGALYEQYF
TGTGCCAGCAGCTCGGTCACGGGACAGGGGGCTTTGTACGAGCAGTACTTC
>.|TRBV13|TRBJ2-7|TRBD1
CASSFSDRYYEQYF
TGTGCCAGCAGCTTCTCGGACAGGTACTACGAGCAGTACTTC
>.|TRBV9|TRBJ2-1|.
CASSYPRDALYNEQFF
TGTGCCAGCAGCTACCCCCGGGACGCGCTGTACAATGAGCAGTTCTTC
>.|TRBV7-9|TRBJ2-7|.
CASSLGTEYEQYF
TGTGCCAGCAGCTTAGGAACCGAATACGAGCAGTACTTC
>.|TRBV7-2|TRBJ2-1|TRBD2
CASSSPGLAGGPYNEQFF
TGTGCCAGCAGCTCCCCGGGACTAGCGGGGGGCCCTTACAATGAGCAGTTCTTC
>.|TRBV5-1|TRBJ2-5|.
CASSLEGNIQETQYF
TGCGCCAGCAGCTTGGAGGGAAACATCCAAGAGACCCAGTACTTC
>once|TRBV4-1|TRBJ2-7|.
CASSPDMIGYEQYF
TGCGCCAGCAGTCCGGATATGATAGGCTACGAGCAGTACTTC
>.|TRBV28|TRBJ1-5|TRBD1
CASTEEGQGYNQPQHF
TGTGCCAGCACAGAGGAAGGACAGGGGTACAATCAGCCCCAGCATTTT
>few|TRBV6-6|TRBJ1-6|TRBD1
CASSWGQRINSPLHF
TGTGCCAGCAGTTGGGGACAGCGCATTAATTCACCCCTCCACTTT
>once|TRBV27|TRBJ1-2|.
CASGAQANYGYTF
TGTGCCAGCGGCGCACAGGCTAACTATGGCTACACCTTC
>.|TRBV11-2|TRBJ2-3|TRBD1
CASRRQGTSPDTQYF
TGTGCCAGCAGGAGACAGGGGACATCACCAGATACGCAGTATTTT
>.|TRBV4-3|TRBJ1-1|TRBD1
CASSQNIPGQGNTEAFF
TGCGCCAGCAGCCAGAATATACCGGGACAGGGAAACACTGAAGCTTTCTTT
>.|TRBV5-1|TRBJ1-1|.
CASSATTNTEAFF
TGCGCCAGCAGCGCCACAACGAACACTGAAGCTTTCTTT
>.|TRBV27|TRBJ2-2|.
CASIGGPATGELFF
TGTGCCAGCATCGGCGGACCTGCCACCGGGGAGCTGTTTTTT
>.|TRBV28|TRBJ2-5|.
CASSPWGVQETQYF
TGTGCCAGCAGTCCCTGGGGGGTCCAAGAGACCCAGTACTTC
>.|TRBV19|TRBJ2-1|TRBD2
CASTDSGVYEQFF
TGTGCCAGTACCGATAGCGGGGTCTATGAGCAGTTCTTC